The 18 T cell receptor beta chains below were found in one sample sequenced in a study of cytomegalovirus exposure and HLA in healthy donors. PCR employed 60 Vbeta and 13 Jbeta primers. The repertoire was sequenced with immunoSEQ multiplex PCR; TCRdb's copy has only in-frame clones and lacks some. The table records about 79,000 clones, approximately 61% of them present only once. The sequenced sample consisted of PBMCs. These receptors originate from a woman in her forties or fifties in good health and CMV-seropositive.

This chain connects TRBV15 to TRBJ2-7; 8 bases are a match to TRBD1. Germline CDR1 is LNHNV and CDR2 is YYDKDF (reference sequence). The CDR3 consists of 15 residues. Trimming cost V 1 base and J 5 bases; bases outside gene matches: 7. CDR3 sequence reads: CATSRVGQGRDEQYF. DNA for the CDR3: TGTGCCACCAGCAGAGTAGGACAGGGACGAGACGAGCAGTACTTC.

The chain recombines TRBV6-1 with TRBJ1-1, with TRBD1 matching over 7 bases. Germline values: CDR1 MNHNS, CDR2 SASEGT. The ends lost 4 bases at V and 5 bases at J; junction bases unmatched: 7. The CDR3 has 14 residues. The CDR3 nucleotides read TGTGCCAGCAGTGGGGGACAGACTCCGACTGAAGCTTTCTTT. This encodes CASSGGQTPTEAFF.

The V and J genes are TRBV5-1 and TRBJ2-1; D may be TRBD2 (6 bases). Per the germline V gene, CDR1 is SGHRS and CDR2 is YFSETQ. This CDR3 has 17 residues. The V and J ends lost 4 bases and 0 bases respectively, with 17 bases between them. The CDR3 protein is CASSVGSMGGSYNEQFF. The DNA for the CDR3 is TGCGCCAGCAGCGTGGGAAGTATGGGGGGCTCCTACAATGAGCAGTTCTTC.

V usage is TRBV10-3 and J usage is TRBJ2-5; possibly TRBD2 for D (7 bases). The CDR3 loop spans 12 amino acids. V gave up 8 bases and J gave up 2 bases, with 9 bases separating them. Germline CDR1 reads ENHRY; CDR2 reads SYGVKD. DNA of the CDR3: TGTGCCATCGCGGGGGCGCAAGAGACCCAGTACTTC. Amino acid sequence: CAIAGAQETQYF.

V usage is TRBV7-3 and J usage is TRBJ2-5; D might be TRBD1 (6 bases). Trimming cost V 2 bases and J 2 bases, with 15 bases left between them. This CDR3 is built from 16 residues. Germline assignment: CDR1 SGHTA and CDR2 FQGTGA. DNA for the CDR3: TGTGCCAGCAGCTTATTAGGGTTGGGGGCACAAGAGACCCAGTACTTC. Its translation is CASSLLGLGAQETQYF.

This clone was picked up one time. The rearrangement uses TRBV5-1 and TRBJ2-7; D is possibly TRBD2 (7 bases). The V and J ends lost 0 bases and 1 base respectively, with 11 bases between them. The germline gives CDR1 SGHRS, CDR2 YFSETQ. This CDR3 is built from 15 residues. DNA of the CDR3: TGCGCCAGCAGCTTGGGGGGGGGCGGGTCCTACGAGCAGTACGTC. Residues: CASSLGGGGSYEQYV.

The gene calls are TRBV18 and TRBJ1-6; 8 positions agree with TRBD1. This CDR3 is 18 amino acids long. Germline CDR1 KGHSH, CDR2 LQKENI. V dropped 3 bases and J dropped 0; count of bases not matched to a gene: 7. The CDR3: CASSPRTGGSSYNSPLHF. The CDR3 DNA reads TGTGCCAGCTCACCCCGAACAGGGGGTAGCTCCTATAATTCACCCCTCCACTTT.

The CDR3 bases are TGTGCCAGCAAACAGGGGAACACCATATATTTT. It is translated as CASKQGNTIYF. The chain combines TRBV27 with TRBJ1-3; 7 positions match TRBD1. The trim removed 7 bases at V and 7 bases at J, leaving 1 base unmatched. This CDR3 is built from 11 residues. Germline assignment: CDR1 MNHEY and CDR2 SMNVEV (reference sequence).

This clone occurred once. The chain combines TRBV7-8 with TRBJ2-6; TRBD1 is a possible D gene (6 bases). Trimming took off 1 base at V and 4 bases at J, with 14 bases between the two ends. The CDR3 is 17 residues long. Germline V gene lookup returns CDR1 SGHVS and CDR2 FQNEAQ. This CDR3 reads CASSLGNRVTGANVLTF. As DNA, the CDR3 is TGTGCCAGCAGCTTAGGGAACAGGGTAACCGGGGCCAACGTCCTGACTTTC.

This chain uses TRBV28 with TRBJ2-7; D unresolved. The length of the CDR3 is 13 residues. Trimming took off 1 base at V and 7 bases at J, with 11 bases between the two ends. Germline V gene lookup returns CDR1 MDHEN and CDR2 SYDVKM. CDR3 in DNA: TGTGCCAGCAGTTTATCCGCGACGGAGGAGCAGTACGTC. This encodes CASSLSATEEQYV.

In regard to this clone: Compared with germline, one end of the junction differs, possibly owing to a read error. The chain employs TRBV18 and TRBJ1-2; 8 bases match TRBD1. This CDR3 spans 15 amino acids. Germline CDR1 reads KGHSH; CDR2 reads LQKENI. The chain's CDR3 is CASPPSRGQGGGYTF. The CDR3, as DNA: TGTGCCAGCCCACCTAGCAGAGGACAGGGTGGTGGCTACACCTTC.

This chain joins TRBV4-1 and TRBJ2-2, with 7 bases fitting TRBD1. V lost 4 bases and J lost 6; bases outside the gene matches: 8. CDR3 size: 15 residues. Germline loops: CDR1 MGHRA, CDR2 YSYEKL. CDR3: CASSPGPTGPGELFF. The CDR3 DNA sequence: TGCGCCAGCAGCCCCGGACCGACAGGGCCCGGGGAGCTGTTTTTT.

With respect to this clone: The junction departs from germline at one end; a sequencing error may be responsible. The chain recombines TRBV7-9 with TRBJ1-5; TRBD1 matches at 8 bases. Germline CDR1 SEHNR, CDR2 FQNEAQ (reference sequence). The CDR3 runs 16 residues. In nucleotides, the CDR3 is TGTTCCAGCAGCCCCGGACAGGGCCTTAGCAATCAGCCCCAGCATTTT. As protein: CSSSPGQGLSNQPQHF.

The V and J genes are TRBV29-1 and TRBJ2-3, with 8 bases identical to TRBD1. The CDR3 sequence is 13 residues long. Losses at the gene ends were 7 bases for V and 2 bases for J; bases not matched to a gene: 5. Germline values: CDR1 SQVTM, CDR2 ANQGSEA. This CDR3 reads CSARGLDTDTQYF. Here the CDR3 DNA reads TGCAGCGCCAGGGGGCTTGACACAGATACGCAGTATTTT.

The chain employs TRBV7-9 and TRBJ1-1; perhaps TRBD1 as D (5 bases). This CDR3 has 13 amino acids. Germline V lookup: CDR1 SEHNR, CDR2 FQNEAQ (reference sequence). Trimming took 6 bases from V and 4 from J, leaving 12 bases between them. The CDR3 bases are TGTGCCAGCAGAAACACGGGGGGCACTGAAGCTTTCTTT. It codes for CASRNTGGTEAFF.

Comments on this clone: Other DNA sequences from this sample encode an identical CDR3 as well. This chain joins TRBV9 and TRBJ2-5, with a possible D match to TRBD2 (5 bases). Trimming took 5 bases from V and 7 from J, leaving 18 bases between them. The CDR3 covers 14 residues. Germline CDR1 SGDLS, CDR2 YYNGEE. The CDR3 DNA reads as TGTGCCAGCAGTCCCGGCGGGCCCTCAGGGACCCAGTACTTC. Its translation is CASSPGGPSGTQYF.

The chain has TRBV5-6 and TRBJ1-1; possible D gene TRBD1, 6 bases. This CDR3 has 15 amino acids. Trimming pared 7 bases from V and 0 bases from J, leaving 16 bases between. CDR1 and CDR2 from the germline V gene are SGHDT and YYEEEE. CDR3 protein: CASRGAGGLNTEAFF. The CDR3 DNA reads as TGTGCCAGCCGAGGCGCGGGGGGGCTGAACACTGAAGCTTTCTTT.

This clone showed up just a few times. V is TRBV11-3 and J is TRBJ2-5; 9 nucleotides line up with TRBD2. Germline CDR1 is SGHNT and CDR2 is YENEEA. CDR3 length equals 15 residues. The J segment lost 7 bases and the V segment lost 3 bases, leaving 9 bases of the junction unmatched. CDR3 DNA sequence: TGTGCCAGCAGCTTCCCGCGGGGGGGCAATTGGACCCAGTACTTC. Translating gives CASSFPRGGNWTQYF.